This is a list of T cell receptor beta chains from one sample in a study of regulatory T cells in long-lasting Graves disease. TCRdb re-called the multiplex PCR reads with MiXCR, one entry per CDR3 protein. Of around 450,000 distinct CDR3 sequences in the sample, approximately 21% were seen once. The source material was peripheral blood mononuclear cells (PBMCs), sampled when the disease was refractory, from a patient treated with antithyroid drugs. The source is a female donor with Graves disease. Each CDR3 is given without its conserved first and last residue. A row's size may be missing; if present it is once, few, many or a size class.

J gene,V gene,clone size,CDR3 protein
TRBJ1-5,TRBV28,many,ASSVQGSTDQPQH
TRBJ2-6,TRBV28,.,ASSVGPPSGANVLT
TRBJ2-2,TRBV28,many,ASSKDRGNTGELF
TRBJ1-1,TRBV12-5,.,ASGQSGHTEAF
TRBJ1-4,TRBV19,many,ASSKGRLDGRVEKLF
TRBJ2-7,TRBV7-9,.,ASSLVLQPYEQY
TRBJ2-5,TRBV28,many,ASRRKGIETQY
TRBJ1-1,TRBV28,many,ASSLQGDIAEAF
TRBJ1-2,TRBV20-1,many,SAISPGMDYGYT
TRBJ2-5,TRBV24-1,few,ATSDLIGFLVGQGVNCQETQY
TRBJ2-7,TRBV6-1,.,ASRYTSGGPYEQY
TRBJ1-1,TRBV6-2/TRBV6-3,many,ASSSTGGGTEAF
TRBJ2-2,TRBV7-9,few,ASSSHPGQKNTGELF
TRBJ1-1,TRBV20-1,many,SARVWDRGLTEAF
TRBJ2-7,TRBV15,.,ATSRDTGGASSSYEQY
TRBJ1-5,TRBV5-5,few,VSSLMRDSNQPQH
TRBJ1-3,TRBV7-3,.,ASSLTSGGNTIY
TRBJ1-6,TRBV5-1,few,ASSTQGGGSPLH
TRBJ2-1,TRBV12-3/TRBV12-4,.,ASRSRGSYNEQF
TRBJ1-1,TRBV29-1,.,SVAFSGRLNTEAF
TRBJ2-7,TRBV28,many,ASSSQGVGVYEQY
TRBJ2-1,TRBV13,few,ASSRSGSEYNEQF